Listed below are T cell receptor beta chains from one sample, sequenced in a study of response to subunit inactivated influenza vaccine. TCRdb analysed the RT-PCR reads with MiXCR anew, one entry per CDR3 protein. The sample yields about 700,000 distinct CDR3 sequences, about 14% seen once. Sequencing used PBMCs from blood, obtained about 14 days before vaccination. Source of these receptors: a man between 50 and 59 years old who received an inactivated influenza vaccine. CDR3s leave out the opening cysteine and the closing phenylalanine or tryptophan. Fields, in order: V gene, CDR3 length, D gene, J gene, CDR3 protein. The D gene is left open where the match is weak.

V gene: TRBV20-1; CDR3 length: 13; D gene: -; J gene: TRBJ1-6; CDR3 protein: SARVAAGSGSPLH
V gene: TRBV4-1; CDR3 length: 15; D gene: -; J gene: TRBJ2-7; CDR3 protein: ASSQDTGTEVPYEQY
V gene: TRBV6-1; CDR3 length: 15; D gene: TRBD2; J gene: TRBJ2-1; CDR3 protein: ASKGLAGGGSYNEQF
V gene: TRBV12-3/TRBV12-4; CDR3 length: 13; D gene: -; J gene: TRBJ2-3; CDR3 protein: ASSFPGSGTDTQY
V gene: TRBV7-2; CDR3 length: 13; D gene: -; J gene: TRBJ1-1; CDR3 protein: ASSAPGSLNTEAF
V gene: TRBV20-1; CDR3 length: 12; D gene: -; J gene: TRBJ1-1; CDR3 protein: SAKKRGWWTEAF
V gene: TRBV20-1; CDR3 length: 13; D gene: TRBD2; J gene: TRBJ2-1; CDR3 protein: SARKTSGGADEQF
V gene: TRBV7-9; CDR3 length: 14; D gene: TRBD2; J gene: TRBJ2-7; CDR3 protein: ASRRDGTSGSYEQY
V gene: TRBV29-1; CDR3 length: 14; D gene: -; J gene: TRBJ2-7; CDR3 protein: SVDLGPVPPTYEQY
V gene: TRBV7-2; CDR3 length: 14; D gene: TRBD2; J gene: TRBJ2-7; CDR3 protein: ASSLASGADSYEQY
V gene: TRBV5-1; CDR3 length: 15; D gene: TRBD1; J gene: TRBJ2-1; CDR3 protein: ASSSDQGARLYNEQF
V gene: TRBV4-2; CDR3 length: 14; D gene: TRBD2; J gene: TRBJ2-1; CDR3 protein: ASSQEGTSSKNEQF
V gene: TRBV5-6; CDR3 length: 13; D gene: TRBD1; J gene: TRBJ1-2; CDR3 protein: ASSRRDRPNYGYT
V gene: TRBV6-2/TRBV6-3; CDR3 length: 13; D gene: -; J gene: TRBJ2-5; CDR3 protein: ASNPGQWIEETQY
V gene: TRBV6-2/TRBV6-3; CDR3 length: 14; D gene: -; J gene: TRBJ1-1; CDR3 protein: ASSYSLNNPGIEAF
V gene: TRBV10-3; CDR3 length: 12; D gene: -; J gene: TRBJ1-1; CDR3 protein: AISEGGLGTEAF
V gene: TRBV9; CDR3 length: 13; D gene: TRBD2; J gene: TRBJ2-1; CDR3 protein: ASSEREGSYNEQF
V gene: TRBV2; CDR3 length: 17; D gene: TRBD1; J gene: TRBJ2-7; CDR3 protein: ASSRPSPGTGGTTYEQY
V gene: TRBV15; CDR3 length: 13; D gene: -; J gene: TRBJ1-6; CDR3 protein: ATSRGTLYNSPLH
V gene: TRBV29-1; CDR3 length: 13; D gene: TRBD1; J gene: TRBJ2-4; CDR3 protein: SVEETGGRGNIQY
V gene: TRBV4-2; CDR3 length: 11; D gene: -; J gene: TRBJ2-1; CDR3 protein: ASSQAPSPEQF
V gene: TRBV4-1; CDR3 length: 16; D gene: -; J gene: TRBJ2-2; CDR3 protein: ASSQGLLRGKNTGELF
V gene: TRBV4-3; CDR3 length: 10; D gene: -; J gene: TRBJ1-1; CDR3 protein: ASSQGGPEAF
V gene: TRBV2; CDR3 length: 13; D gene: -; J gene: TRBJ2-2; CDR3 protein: ASSVGQMNTGELF
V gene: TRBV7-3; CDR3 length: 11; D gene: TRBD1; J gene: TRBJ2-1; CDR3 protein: ADSGTGVDEQF
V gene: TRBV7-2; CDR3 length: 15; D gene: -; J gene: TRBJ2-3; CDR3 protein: ASSLGRDNLRTDTQY
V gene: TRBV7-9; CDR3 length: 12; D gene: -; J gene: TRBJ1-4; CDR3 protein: ASSLSDRREKLF
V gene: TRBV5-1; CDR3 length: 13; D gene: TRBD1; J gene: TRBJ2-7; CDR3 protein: ASREDRGLTYEQY
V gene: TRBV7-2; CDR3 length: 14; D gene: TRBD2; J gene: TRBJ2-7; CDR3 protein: ASSLAASGGAHEQY
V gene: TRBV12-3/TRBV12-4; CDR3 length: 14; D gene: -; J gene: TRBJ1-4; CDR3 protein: ASSPAHRVTNEKLF
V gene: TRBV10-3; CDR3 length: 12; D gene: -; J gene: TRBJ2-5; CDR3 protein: AIASQGTQETQY
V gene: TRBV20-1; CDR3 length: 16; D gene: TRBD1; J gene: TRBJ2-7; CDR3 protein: SARDIAAGGHLIYEQY
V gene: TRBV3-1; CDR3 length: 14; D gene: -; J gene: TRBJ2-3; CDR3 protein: ASSQDPSARGNTQY
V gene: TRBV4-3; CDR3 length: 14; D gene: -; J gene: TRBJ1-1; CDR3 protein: ASSQGQGISNTEAF
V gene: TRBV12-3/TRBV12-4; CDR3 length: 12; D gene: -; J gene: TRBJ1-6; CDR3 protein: ASSDRRFNSPLH
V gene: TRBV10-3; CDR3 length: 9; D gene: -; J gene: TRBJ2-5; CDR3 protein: AISAEETQY
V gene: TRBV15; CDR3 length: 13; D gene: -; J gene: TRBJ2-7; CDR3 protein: ATSRDDREVYEQY
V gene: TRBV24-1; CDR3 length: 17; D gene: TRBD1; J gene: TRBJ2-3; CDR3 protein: ATSDILRFDRVNKDTQY
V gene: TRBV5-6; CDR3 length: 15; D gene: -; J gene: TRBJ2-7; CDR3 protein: ASSLPRNRWSDPEQY
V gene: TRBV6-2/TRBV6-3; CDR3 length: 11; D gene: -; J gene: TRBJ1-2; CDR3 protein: ASRPGGGYGYT
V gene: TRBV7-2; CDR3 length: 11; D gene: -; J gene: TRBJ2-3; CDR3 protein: ASEGRITDTQY
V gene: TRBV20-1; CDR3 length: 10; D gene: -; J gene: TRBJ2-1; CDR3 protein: SARPWGNEQF
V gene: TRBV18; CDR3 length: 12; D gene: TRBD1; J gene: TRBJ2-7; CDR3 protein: ASSPGTGGYEQY
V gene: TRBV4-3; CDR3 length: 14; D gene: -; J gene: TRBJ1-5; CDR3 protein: ASSQVLGVSNQPQH
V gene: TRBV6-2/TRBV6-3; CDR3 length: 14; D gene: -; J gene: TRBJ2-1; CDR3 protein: ASSYSSGRPYNEQF
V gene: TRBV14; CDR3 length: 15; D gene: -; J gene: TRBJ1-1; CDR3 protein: ASSHFSRDTGGWRAF
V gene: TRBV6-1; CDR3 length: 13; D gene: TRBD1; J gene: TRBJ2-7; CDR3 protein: ASRPGTGGTYEQY
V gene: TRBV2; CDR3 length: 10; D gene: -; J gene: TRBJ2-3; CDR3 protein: ASSVRPGAQY
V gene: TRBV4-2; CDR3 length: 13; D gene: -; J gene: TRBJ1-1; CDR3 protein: ASSQDQGMNTEAF
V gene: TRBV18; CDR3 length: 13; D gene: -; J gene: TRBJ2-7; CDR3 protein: ASSPPWQGSYEQY
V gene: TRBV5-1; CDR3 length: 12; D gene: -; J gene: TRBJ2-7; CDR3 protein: ASSLDKVFYEQY
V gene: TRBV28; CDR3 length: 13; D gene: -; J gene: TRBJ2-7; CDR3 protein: ASSLYTGRVYEQY
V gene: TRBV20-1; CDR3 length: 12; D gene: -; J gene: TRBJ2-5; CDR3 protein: SARDWEAQETQY
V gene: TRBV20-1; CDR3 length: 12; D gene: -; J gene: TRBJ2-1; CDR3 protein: SARDLKGYVEQF